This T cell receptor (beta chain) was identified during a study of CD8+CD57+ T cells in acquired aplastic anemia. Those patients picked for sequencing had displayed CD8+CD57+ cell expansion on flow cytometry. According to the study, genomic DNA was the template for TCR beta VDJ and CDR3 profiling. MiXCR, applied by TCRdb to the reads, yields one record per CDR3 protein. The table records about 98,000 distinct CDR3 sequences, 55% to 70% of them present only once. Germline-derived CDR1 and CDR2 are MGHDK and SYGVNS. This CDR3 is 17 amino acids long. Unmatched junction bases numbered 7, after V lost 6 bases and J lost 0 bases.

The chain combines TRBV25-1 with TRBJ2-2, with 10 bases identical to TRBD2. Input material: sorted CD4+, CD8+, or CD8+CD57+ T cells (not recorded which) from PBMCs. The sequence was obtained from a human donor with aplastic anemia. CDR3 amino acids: CASSLLAGTTNTGELFF. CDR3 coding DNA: TGTGCCAGCAGCTTACTAGCGGGGACAACGAACACCGGGGAGCTGTTTTTT.